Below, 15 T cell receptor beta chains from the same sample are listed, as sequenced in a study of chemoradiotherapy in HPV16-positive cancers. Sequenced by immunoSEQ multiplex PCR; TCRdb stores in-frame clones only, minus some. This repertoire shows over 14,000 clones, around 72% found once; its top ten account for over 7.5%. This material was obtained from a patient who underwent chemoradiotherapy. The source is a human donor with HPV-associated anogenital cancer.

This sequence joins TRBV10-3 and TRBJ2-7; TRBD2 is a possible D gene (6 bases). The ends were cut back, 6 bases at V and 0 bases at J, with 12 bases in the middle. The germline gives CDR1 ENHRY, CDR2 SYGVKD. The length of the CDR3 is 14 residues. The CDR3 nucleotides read TGTGCCATCAGCGCCGGGACTGACTCCTACGAGCAGTACTTC. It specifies CAISAGTDSYEQYF.

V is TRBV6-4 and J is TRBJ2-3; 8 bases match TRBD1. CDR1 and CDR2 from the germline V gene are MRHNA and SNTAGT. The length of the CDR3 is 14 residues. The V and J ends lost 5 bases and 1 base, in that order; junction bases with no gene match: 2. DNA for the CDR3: TGTGCCAGCAGTTTACAGGGGGGCACAGATACGCAGTATTTT. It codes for CASSLQGGTDTQYF.

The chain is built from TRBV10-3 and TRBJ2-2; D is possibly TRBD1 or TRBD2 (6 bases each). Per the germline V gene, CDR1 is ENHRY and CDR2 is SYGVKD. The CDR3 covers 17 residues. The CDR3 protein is CPPEGGQHFFFTGELFF. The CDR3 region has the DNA TGTCCCCCAGAGGGGGGTCAACACTTTTTTTTCACCGGGGAGCTGTTTTTT.

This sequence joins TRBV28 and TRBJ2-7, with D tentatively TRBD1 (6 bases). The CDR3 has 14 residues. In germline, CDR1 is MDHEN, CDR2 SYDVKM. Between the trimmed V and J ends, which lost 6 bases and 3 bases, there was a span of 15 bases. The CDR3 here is CASSSGQFLYEQYF. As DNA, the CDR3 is TGTGCCAGCAGCTCTGGACAGTTCCTCTACGAGCAGTACTTC.

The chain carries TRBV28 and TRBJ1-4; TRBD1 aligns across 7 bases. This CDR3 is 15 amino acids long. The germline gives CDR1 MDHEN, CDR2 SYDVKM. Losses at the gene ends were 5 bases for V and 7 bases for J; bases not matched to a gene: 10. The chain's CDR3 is CASSAATGLGEKLFF. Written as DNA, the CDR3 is TGTGCCAGCAGTGCAGCGACAGGGTTGGGTGAAAAACTGTTTTTT.

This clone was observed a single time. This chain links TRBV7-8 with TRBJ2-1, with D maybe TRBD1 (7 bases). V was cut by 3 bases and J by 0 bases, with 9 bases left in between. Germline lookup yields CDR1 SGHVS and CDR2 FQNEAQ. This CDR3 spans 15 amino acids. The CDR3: CASSFRGDSYNEQFF. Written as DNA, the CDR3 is TGTGCCAGCAGCTTCAGGGGGGACTCCTACAATGAGCAGTTCTTC.

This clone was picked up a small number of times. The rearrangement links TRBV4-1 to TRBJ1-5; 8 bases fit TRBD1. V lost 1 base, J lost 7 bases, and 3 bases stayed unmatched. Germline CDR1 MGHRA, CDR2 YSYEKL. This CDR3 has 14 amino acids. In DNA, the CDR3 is TGCGCCAGCAGCCAAGGCAGGGGGCCGCAGCCCCAGCATTTT. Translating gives CASSQGRGPQPQHF.

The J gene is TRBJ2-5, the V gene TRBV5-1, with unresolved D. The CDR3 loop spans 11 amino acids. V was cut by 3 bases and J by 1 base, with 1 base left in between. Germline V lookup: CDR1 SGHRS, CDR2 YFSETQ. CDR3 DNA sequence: TGCGCCAGCAGCTCCCAAGAGACCCAGTACTTC. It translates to CASSSQETQYF.

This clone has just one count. The CDR3 DNA sequence: TGCGCCAGCAGCGGAGGACTAGCGGGGGGAACCTACGAGCAGTACTTC. This sequence encodes CASSGGLAGGTYEQYF. The rearrangement links TRBV5-1 to TRBJ2-7, with 14 bases identical to TRBD2. The CDR3 consists of 16 residues. Per germline, CDR1 SGHRS and CDR2 YFSETQ. Trimming cost V 4 bases and J 2 bases; bases outside gene matches: 5.

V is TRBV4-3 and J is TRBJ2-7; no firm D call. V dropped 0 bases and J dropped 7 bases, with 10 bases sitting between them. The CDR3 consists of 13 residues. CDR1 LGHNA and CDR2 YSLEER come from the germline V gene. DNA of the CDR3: TGCGCCAGCAGCCAAGATTCCACTGGAGAGCAGTACTTC. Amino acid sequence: CASSQDSTGEQYF.

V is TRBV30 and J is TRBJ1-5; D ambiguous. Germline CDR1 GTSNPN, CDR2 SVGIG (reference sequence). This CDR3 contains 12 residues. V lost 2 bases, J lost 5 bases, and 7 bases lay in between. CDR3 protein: CAWSRDDQPQHF. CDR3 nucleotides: TGTGCCTGGAGTAGGGATGATCAGCCCCAGCATTTT.

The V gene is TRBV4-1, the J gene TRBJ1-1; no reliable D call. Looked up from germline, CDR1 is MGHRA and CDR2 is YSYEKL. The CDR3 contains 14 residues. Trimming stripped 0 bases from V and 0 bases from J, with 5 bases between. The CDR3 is CASSQDPVNTEAFF. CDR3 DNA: TGCGCCAGCAGCCAAGATCCGGTGAACACTGAAGCTTTCTTT.

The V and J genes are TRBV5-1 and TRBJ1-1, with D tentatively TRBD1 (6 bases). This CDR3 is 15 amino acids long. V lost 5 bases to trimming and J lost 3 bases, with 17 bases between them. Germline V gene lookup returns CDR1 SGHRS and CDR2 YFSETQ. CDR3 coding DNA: TGCGCCAGCAGATCTATAGGGGGGGGGCACACTGAAGCTTTCTTT. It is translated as CASRSIGGGHTEAFF.

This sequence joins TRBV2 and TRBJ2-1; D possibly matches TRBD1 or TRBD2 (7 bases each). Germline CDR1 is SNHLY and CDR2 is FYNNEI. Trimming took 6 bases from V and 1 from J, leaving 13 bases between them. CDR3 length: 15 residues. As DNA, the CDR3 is TGTGCCAGCAGAGCGGGACAGAATTCCTACAATGAGCAGTTCTTC. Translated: CASRAGQNSYNEQFF.

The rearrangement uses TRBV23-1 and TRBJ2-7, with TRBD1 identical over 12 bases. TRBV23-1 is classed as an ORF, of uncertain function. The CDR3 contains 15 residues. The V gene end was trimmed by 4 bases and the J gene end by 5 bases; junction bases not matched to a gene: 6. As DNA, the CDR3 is TGCGCCAGCAGTCGACCGGGACAGGGGGCCCACGAGCAGTACTTC. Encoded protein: CASSRPGQGAHEQYF.